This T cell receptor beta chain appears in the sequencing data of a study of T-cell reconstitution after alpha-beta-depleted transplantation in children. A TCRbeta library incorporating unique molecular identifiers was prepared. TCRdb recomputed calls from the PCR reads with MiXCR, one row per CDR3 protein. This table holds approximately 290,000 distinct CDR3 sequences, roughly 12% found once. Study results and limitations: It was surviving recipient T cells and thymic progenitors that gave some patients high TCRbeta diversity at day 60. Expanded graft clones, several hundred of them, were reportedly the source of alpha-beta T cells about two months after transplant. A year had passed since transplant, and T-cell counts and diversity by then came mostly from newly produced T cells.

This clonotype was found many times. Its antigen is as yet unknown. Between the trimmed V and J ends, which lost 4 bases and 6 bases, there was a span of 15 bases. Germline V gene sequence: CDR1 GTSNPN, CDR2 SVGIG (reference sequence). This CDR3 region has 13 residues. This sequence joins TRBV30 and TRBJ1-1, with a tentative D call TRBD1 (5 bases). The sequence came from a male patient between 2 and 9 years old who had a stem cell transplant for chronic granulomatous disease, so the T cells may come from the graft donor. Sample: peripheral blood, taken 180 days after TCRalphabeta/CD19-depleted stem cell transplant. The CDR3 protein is CAWIGTRGAEAFF. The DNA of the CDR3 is TGTGCCTGGATTGGGACGAGGGGCGCTGAAGCTTTCTTT.